This TCR beta chain was documented in a study of human T cells and chemical hapten exposure. Study as a whole: Patients were mainly female, each with alopecia areata, totalis or universalis.

The time point was: pre-sensitization, week 0. Treatment defined: therapeutic diphenylcyclopropenone sensitization with weekly scalp DPC. Investigators collected blood before applying each patch test. This clonotype was seen repeatedly, ten times or more. CDR3 length: 15 amino acids. V lost 0 bases, J lost 4 bases, and 11 bases lay in between. Looked up from germline, CDR1 is SGHTA and CDR2 is FQGNSA. TCRdb re-called the RACE reads through MiXCR, storing one row per CDR3 protein. The sample includes some 84,000 distinct CDR3 sequences, 6.5% to 10% of them seen just once. The J gene is TRBJ2-3, the V gene TRBV7-2; the D gene is possibly TRBD2 (6 bases). The material was whole blood, obtained in connection with sensitization to the hapten diphenylcyclopropenone (DPC). This TCR was sampled from a man aged 40-49 years with alopecia areata. Some clones in this sample may be carry-over from other donors' samples. The DNA of the CDR3 is TGTGCCAGCAGCTTAGCGCGGGGAGCGGCAGATACGCAGTATTTT. This translates into CASSLARGAADTQYF.